The present T cell receptor beta chain was sequenced within a study of T-cell reconstitution after alpha-beta-depleted transplantation in children. The CDR3 is made up of 17 amino acids. Germline CDR1 reads DFQATT; CDR2 reads SNEGSKA (reference sequence). Unique molecular identifiers were incorporated into the prepared TCRbeta library. TCRdb itself ran the PCR reads through MiXCR, one entry per CDR3 protein. The table records 500,000 or so distinct CDR3 sequences, 30% to 35% of them present only once. As to this clonotype: An end of the junction differs from the germline gene, which may be a read error.

The rearrangement uses TRBV20-1 and TRBJ2-2; possible D gene TRBD1, 5 bases. The sequence was collected from a human donor who donated a stem cell graft to a child with aplastic anemia. Specimen: PBMCs from the stem cell graft donor, collected from the stem cell graft. The DNA for the CDR3 is TGCTGTGCTAGAGACCTGTTTGCAGGGATTAACACCGGGGAGCTGTTTTTT. This translates into CCARDLFAGINTGELFF.